This TCR beta chain was recorded in a study of cytomegalovirus exposure and HLA in healthy donors. Study-wide points: The study flagged around 150 TCR beta chains as cytomegalovirus-associated. Rare sequences made up most TCRs, while some public TCRs were found in many donors. Trimming of TCR beta V- and J-genes showed a link, identified in a later analysis, to a missense DCLRE1C variant.

In the PCR, 60 Vbeta and 13 Jbeta primers were used. Measured with immunoSEQ multiplex PCR; TCRdb has only the in-frame clones, and not every one. The sample records about 150,000 clones, roughly 70% being singletons. A word on this clone: Antigen: not known.

Germline CDR1 reads LGHNA; CDR2 reads YNFKEQ. CDR3 size: 19 residues. The trim removed 4 bases at V and 0 bases at J, leaving 11 bases unmatched. The sample consisted of PBMCs. The chain recombines TRBV4-2 with TRBJ2-6, with 8 bases that match TRBD2. This clonotype was obtained from a man in his fifties or sixties in good health and CMV-seropositive. The CDR3 DNA reads TGTGCCAGCAGCCCCCGGGGAGCGGGGGTGAACTCTGGGGCCAACGTCCTGACTTTC. This translates into CASSPRGAGVNSGANVLTF.